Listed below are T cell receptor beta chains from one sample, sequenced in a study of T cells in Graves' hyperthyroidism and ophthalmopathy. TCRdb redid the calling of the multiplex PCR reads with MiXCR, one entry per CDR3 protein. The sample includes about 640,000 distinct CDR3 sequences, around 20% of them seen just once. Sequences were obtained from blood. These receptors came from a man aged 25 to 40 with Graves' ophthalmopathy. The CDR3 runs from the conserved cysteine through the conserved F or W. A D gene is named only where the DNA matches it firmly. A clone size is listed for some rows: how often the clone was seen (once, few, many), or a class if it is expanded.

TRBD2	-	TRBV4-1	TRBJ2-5	TGCGCCAGCGGGCTCGGACTAGCGGAGACCCAGTACTTC	CASGLGLAETQYF
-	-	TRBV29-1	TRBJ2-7	TGCAGCGTTCTTGCTCGGGGACCCTCTTTTGGAGACGAGCAGTACTTC	CSVLARGPSFGDEQYF
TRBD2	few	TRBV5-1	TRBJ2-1	TGCGCCAGCAGCCGAGCGGGAGGAAACAATGAGCAGTTCTTC	CASSRAGGNNEQFF
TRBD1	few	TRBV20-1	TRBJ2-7	TGCAGTGCTACCCACAGGGGCGAGTTCTACGAGCAGTACTTC	CSATHRGEFYEQYF
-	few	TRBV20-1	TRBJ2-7	TGCAGTGCTAGTAGATCAGGGGCGCGCTCCAGGGAGCAGTACTTC	CSASRSGARSREQYF
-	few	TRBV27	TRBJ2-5	TGTGCCAGCAGGGAGATAGCGGACCTCCGGAGGGAGTACTTC	CASREIADLRREYF
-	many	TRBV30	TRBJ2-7	TGTGCCTGGAGTCTCCTGAGCGAGCAGTACTTC	CAWSLLSEQYF
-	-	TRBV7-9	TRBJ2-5	TGTGCCAGCAGCTTAGATCCTAAGCCAGAGACCCAGTACTTC	CASSLDPKPETQYF
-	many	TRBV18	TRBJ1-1	TGTGCCAGCTCACCACTCCGGGGGCGTGCCGCTGAAGCTTTCTTT	CASSPLRGRAAEAFF
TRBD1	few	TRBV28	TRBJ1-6	TGTGCCAGCAGTTTCCGGACAGGGCTAGTAAATTCACCCCTCCACTTT	CASSFRTGLVNSPLHF
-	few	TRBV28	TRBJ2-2	TGTGCCAGCAGTTTTTTACAAATGGGGACGGGGAACACCGGGGAGCTGTTTTTT	CASSFLQMGTGNTGELFF
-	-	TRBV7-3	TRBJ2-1	TGTGCCAGCAGCTTACTGATGCCTGACACACGGACCGCCTACAATGAGCAGTTCTTC	CASSLLMPDTRTAYNEQFF
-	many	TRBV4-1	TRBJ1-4	TGCGCCAGCAGCCTCGGGAACACAGAAAAACTGTTTTTT	CASSLGNTEKLFF
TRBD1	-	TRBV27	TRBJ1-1	TGTGCCAGCAGTTCGACAGGGGATTCGAACACTGAAGCTTTCTTT	CASSSTGDSNTEAFF
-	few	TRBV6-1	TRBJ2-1	TGTGCCATCGGACCAGCCCGCAATGAGCAGTTCTTC	CAIGPARNEQFF
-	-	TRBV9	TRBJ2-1	TGTGCCAGCAGCGTAGAGGTGGGAAGGTTGAATGAGCAGTTCTTC	CASSVEVGRLNEQFF
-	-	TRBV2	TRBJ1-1	TGTGCCAGCAGTGAAGCGCTTACAGGGAGGACTGAAGCTTTCTTT	CASSEALTGRTEAFF